Following are 5 T cell receptor beta chains from one sample sequenced in a study of CD8+CD57+ T cells in acquired aplastic anemia. According to the study, genomic DNA was the template for TCR beta VDJ and CDR3 profiling. Via MiXCR, TCRdb re-called the reads, giving one row per CDR3 protein. The data show approximately 250,000 distinct CDR3 sequences, approximately 82% seen once. Patients picked for sequencing had shown CD8+CD57+ cell expansion detected by flow cytometry. Sequences were obtained from sorted CD4+, CD8+, or CD8+CD57+ T cells (not recorded which) from PBMCs. The receptor source for this set is a human donor with aplastic anemia.

This chain connects TRBV9 to TRBJ2-5; weak D call: TRBD1 (6 bases). CDR1 is SGDLS, CDR2 YYNGEE, per germline. This CDR3 region has 15 residues. V lost 4 bases and J 10 bases, leaving 23 bases between the germline ends. CDR3 nucleotides: TGTGCCAGCAGCTTATACCACGGGACAAACAAGGACCAGTACTTC. Translation gives CASSLYHGTNKDQYF. Full variable domain (remainder filled in from reference TRBV9 and TRBJ2-5): DSGVTQTPKHLITATGQRVTLRCSPRSGDLSVYWYQQSLDQGLQFLIQYYNGEERAKGNILERFSAQQFPDLHSELNLSSLELGDSALYFCASSLYHGTNKDQYFGPGTRLLVL.

The chain employs TRBV5-4 and TRBJ2-7, with D uncertain. V dropped 4 bases and J dropped 0 bases, with 8 bases sitting between them. Germline V gene data show CDR1 as SGHNT and CDR2 as YYREEE (reference sequence). The CDR3 totals 13 residues. The CDR3 bases are TGTGCCAGCAGCATGTTCAGCTCCTACGAGCAGTACTTC. Amino acids: CASSMFSSYEQYF. Full variable domain (missing parts from reference TRBV5-4 and TRBJ2-7): ETGVTQSPTHLIKTRGQQVTLRCSSQSGHNTVSWYQQALGQGPQFIFQYYREEENGRGNFPPRFSGLQFPNYSSELNVNALELDDSALYLCASSMFSSYEQYFGPGTRLTVT.

The sample holds one count of this clonotype. V usage is TRBV5-1 and J usage is TRBJ1-2, with D uncertain. This CDR3 is 15 amino acids long. The V end was cut by 2 bases, the J end by 10 bases, with 21 bases between. In germline, CDR1 is SGHRS, CDR2 YFSETQ. CDR3 in DNA: TGCGCCAGCAGCTTAGACACTGAAGCTTTGGATGACTACACCTTC. This gives the protein CASSLDTEALDDYTF.

This sequence joins TRBV19 and TRBJ2-5; no definite D call. V was cut by 3 bases and J by 2 bases, with 7 bases left in between. The CDR3 has 13 amino acids. CDR1 is LNHDA, CDR2 SQIVND, per germline (reference sequence). The CDR3 DNA reads as TGTGCCAGTAGTATTGGGATACAAGAGACCCAGTACTTC. Amino acid sequence: CASSIGIQETQYF. The variable domain in full, completed from reference TRBV19 and TRBJ2-5, reads DGGITQSPKYLFRKEGQNVTLSCEQNLNHDAMYWYRQDPGQGLRLIYYSQIVNDFQKGDIAEGYSVSREKKESFPLTVTSAQKNPTAFYLCASSIGIQETQYFGPGTRLLVL.

V and J are TRBV11-1 and TRBJ2-3, with D possibly matching TRBD2 (6 bases). V was cut by 3 bases and J by 10 bases, with 11 bases left in between. This CDR3 has 12 residues. Germline V lookup: CDR1 SGHAT, CDR2 FQDESV (reference sequence). The CDR3 DNA reads as TGTGCCAGCAGCTTGGAGGGCTACTCGCAGTATTTT. Protein: CASSLEGYSQYF. The whole variable domain, remainder taken from reference TRBV11-1 and TRBJ2-3, is EAEVAQSPRYKITEKSQAVAFWCDPISGHATLYWYRQILGQGPELLVQFQDESVVDDSQLPKDRFSAERLKGVDSTLKIQPAELGDSAMYLCASSLEGYSQYFGPGTRLTVL.